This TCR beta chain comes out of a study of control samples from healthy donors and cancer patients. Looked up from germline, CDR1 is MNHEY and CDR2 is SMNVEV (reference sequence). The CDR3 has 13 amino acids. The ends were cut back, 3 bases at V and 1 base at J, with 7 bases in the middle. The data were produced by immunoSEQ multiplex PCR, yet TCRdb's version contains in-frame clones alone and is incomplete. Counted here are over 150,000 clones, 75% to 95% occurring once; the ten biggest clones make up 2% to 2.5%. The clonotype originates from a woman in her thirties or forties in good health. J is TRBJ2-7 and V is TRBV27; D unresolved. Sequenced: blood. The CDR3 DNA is TGTGCCAGCAGTTTGACCAGGTCCTACGAGCAGTACTTC. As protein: CASSLTRSYEQYF.